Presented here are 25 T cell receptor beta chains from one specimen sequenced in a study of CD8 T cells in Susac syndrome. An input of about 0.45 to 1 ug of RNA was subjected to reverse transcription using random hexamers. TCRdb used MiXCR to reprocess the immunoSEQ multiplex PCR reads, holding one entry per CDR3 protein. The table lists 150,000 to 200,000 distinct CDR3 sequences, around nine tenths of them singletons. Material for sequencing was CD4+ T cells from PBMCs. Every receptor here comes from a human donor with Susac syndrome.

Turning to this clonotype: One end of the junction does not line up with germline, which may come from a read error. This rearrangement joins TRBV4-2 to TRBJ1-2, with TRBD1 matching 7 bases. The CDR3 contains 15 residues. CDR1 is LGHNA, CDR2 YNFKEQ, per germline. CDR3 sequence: CASSLPGTDNYGHTF. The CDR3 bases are TGTGCCAGCAGCCTACCCGGGACAGATAACTATGGCCACACCTTC.

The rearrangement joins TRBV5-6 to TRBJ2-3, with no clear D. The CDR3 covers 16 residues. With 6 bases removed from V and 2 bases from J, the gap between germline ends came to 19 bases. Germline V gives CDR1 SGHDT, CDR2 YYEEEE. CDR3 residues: CASKEWRRQATDTQYF. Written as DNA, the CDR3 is TGTGCCAGCAAGGAATGGCGGAGACAAGCCACAGATACGCAGTATTTT. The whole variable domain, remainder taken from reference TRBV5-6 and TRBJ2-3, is DAGVTQSPTHLIKTRGQQVTLRCSPKSGHDTVSWYQQALGQGPQFIFQYYEEEERQRGNFPDRFSGHQFPNYSSELNVNALLLGDSALYLCASKEWRRQATDTQYFGPGTRLTVL.

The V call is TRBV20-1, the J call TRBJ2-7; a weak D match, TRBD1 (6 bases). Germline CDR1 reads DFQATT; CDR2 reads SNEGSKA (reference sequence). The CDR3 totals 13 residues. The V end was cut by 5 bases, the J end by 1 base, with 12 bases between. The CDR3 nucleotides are TGCAGTGCTGGCCGGGACACTTCCTACGAGCAGTACTTC. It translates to CSAGRDTSYEQYF.

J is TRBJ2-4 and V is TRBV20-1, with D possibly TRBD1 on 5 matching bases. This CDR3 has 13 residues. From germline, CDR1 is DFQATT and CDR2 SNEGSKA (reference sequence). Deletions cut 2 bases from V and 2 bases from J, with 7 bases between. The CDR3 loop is CSARQGTKNIQYF. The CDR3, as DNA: TGCAGTGCTAGACAGGGCACCAAAAACATTCAGTACTTC.

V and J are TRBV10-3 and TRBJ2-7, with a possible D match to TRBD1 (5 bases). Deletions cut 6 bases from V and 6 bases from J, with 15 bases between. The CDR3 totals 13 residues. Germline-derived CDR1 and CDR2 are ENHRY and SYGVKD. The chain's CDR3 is CAIREGAHGEQYF. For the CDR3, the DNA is TGTGCCATCAGGGAAGGGGCACACGGCGAGCAGTACTTC.

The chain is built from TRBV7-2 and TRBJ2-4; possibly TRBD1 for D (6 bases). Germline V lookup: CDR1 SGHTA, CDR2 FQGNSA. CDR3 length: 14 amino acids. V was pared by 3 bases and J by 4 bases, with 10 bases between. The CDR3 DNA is TGTGCCAGCAGCTTCCGGGACATTAAAAACATTCAGTACTTC. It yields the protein CASSFRDIKNIQYF.

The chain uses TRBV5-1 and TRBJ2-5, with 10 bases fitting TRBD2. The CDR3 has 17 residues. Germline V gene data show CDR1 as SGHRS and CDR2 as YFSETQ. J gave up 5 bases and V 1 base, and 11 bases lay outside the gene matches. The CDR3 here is CASSLSGIAGGQETQYF. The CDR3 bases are TGCGCCAGCAGCTTGTCGGGAATAGCGGGAGGTCAGGAGACCCAGTACTTC. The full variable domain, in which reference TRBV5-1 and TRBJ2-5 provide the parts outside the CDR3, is KAGVTQTPRYLIKTRGQQVTLSCSPISGHRSVSWYQQTPGQGLQFLFEYFSETQRNKGNFPGRFSGRQFSNSRSEMNVSTLELGDSALYLCASSLSGIAGGQETQYFGPGTRLLVL.

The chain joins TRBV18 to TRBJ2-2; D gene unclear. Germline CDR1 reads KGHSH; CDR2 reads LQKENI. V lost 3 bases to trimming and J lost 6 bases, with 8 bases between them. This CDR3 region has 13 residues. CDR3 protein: CASSPLDSGELFF. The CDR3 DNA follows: TGTGCCAGCTCACCTTTAGACTCCGGGGAGCTGTTTTTT.

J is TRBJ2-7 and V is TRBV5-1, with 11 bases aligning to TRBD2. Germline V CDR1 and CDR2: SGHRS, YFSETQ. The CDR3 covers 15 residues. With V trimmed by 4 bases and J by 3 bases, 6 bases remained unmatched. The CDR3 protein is CASSPTSGSFYEQYF. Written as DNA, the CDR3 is TGCGCCAGCAGCCCCACTAGCGGGAGTTTCTACGAGCAGTACTTC.

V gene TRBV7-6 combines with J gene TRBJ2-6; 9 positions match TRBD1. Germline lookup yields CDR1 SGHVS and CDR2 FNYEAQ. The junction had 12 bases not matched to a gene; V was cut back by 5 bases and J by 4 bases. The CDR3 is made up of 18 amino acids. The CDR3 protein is CASSPHPGQGFGANVLTF. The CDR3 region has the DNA TGTGCCAGCAGCCCACACCCGGGACAGGGATTCGGGGCCAACGTCCTGACTTTC.

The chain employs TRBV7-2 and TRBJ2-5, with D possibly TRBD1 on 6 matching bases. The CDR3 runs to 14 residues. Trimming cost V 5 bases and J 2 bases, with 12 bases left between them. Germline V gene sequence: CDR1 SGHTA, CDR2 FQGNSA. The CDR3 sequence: CASSTRQVQETQYF. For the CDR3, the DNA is TGTGCCAGCAGCACCCGACAGGTACAAGAGACCCAGTACTTC. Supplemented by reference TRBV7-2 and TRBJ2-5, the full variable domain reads GAGVSQSPSNKVTEKGKDVELRCDPISGHTALYWYRQSLGQGLEFLIYFQGNSAPDKSGLPSDRFSAERTGGSVSTLTIQRTQQEDSAVYLCASSTRQVQETQYFGPGTRLLVL.

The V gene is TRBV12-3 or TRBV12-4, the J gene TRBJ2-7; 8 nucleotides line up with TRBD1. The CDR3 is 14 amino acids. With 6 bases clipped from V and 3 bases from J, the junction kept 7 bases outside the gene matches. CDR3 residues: CASRFRQGSYEQYF. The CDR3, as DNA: TGTGCCAGCAGGTTTAGACAGGGGAGCTACGAGCAGTACTTC.

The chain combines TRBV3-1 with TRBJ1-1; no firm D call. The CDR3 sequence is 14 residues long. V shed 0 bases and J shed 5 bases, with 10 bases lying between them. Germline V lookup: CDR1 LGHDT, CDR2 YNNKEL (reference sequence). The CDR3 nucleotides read TGTGCCAGCAGCCAAGATCTTATTGGGACTGAAGCTTTCTTT. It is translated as CASSQDLIGTEAFF.

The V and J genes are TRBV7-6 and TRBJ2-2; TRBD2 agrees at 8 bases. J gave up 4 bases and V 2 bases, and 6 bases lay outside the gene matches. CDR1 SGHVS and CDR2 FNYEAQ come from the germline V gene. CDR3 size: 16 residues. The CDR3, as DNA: TGTGCCAGCAGCTTAACGAGCGGGAGTGGCACCGGGGAGCTGTTTTTT. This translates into CASSLTSGSGTGELFF.

CDR3 nucleotides: TGTGCCAGCAGCCGCCTGAGGAGGGGGGATAATAACTATGGCTACACCTTC. Translated: CASSRLRRGDNNYGYTF. The V call is TRBV6-1, the J call TRBJ1-2, with D tentatively TRBD1 (6 bases). The CDR3 has 17 residues. Germline-derived CDR1 and CDR2 are MNHNS and SASEGT. V was clipped by 6 bases and J by 1 base, with 21 bases between them.

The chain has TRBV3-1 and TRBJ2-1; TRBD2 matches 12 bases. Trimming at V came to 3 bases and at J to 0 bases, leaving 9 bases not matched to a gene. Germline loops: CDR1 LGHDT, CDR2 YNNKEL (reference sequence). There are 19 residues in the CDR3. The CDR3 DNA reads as TGTGCCAGCAGCCAGGCGGGGACTAGCGGGCCGAGCTCCTACAATGAGCAGTTCTTC. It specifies CASSQAGTSGPSSYNEQFF.

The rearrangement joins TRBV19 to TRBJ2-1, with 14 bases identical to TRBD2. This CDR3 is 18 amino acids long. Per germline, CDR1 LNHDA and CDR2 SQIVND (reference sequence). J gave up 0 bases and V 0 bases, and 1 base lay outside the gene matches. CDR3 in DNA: TGTGCCAGTAGTATAGACGGGACTAGCGGGAGCTCCTACAATGAGCAGTTCTTC. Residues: CASSIDGTSGSSYNEQFF.

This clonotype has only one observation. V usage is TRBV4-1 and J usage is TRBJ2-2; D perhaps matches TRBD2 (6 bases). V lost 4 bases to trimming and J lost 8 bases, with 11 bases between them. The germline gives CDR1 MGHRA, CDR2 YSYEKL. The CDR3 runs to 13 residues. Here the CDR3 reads CASSPLALGELFF. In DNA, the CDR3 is TGCGCCAGCAGCCCACTAGCTTTGGGGGAGCTGTTTTTT.

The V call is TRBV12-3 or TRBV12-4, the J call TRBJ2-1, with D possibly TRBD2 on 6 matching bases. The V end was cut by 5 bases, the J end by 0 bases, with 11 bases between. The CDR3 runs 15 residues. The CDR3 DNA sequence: TGTGCCAGCAGTCCGATGGAGGGCTCCTACAATGAGCAGTTCTTC. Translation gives CASSPMEGSYNEQFF.

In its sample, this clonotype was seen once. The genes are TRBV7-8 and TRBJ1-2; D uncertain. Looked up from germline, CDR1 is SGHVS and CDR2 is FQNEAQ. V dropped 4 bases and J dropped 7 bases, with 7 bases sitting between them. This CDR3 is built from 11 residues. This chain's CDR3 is CASSSGAGYTF. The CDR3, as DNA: TGTGCCAGCAGCTCGGGAGCTGGCTACACCTTC.

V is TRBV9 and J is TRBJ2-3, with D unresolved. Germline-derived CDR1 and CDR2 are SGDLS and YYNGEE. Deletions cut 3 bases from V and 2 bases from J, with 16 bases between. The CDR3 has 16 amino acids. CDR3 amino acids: CASSAPPIGTTDTQYF. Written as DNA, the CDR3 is TGTGCCAGCAGCGCCCCCCCCATAGGTACCACAGATACGCAGTATTTT.

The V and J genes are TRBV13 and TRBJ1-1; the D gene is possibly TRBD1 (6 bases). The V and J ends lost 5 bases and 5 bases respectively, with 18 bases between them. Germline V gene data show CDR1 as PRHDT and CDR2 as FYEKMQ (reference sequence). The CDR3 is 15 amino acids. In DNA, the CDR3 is TGTGCCAGCAGCGGCCTGTTTACAGGGTGGACTGAAGCTTTCTTT. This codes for CASSGLFTGWTEAFF.

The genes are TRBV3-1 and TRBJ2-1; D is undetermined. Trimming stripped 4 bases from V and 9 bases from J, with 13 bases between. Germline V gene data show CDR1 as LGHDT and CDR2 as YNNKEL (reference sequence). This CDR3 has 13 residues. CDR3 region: CASSPGHATEQFF. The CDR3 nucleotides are TGTGCCAGCAGCCCGGGCCATGCGACTGAGCAGTTCTTC.

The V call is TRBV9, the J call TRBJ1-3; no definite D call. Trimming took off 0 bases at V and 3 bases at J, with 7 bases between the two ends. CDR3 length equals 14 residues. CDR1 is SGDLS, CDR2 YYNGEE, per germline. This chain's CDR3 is CASSVGTNGNTIYF. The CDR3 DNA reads TGTGCCAGCAGCGTAGGAACAAATGGAAACACCATATATTTT.

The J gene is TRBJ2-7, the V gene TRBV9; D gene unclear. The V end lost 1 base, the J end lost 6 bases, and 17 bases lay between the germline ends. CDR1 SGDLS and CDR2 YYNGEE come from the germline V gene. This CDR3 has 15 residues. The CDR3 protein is CASSVLGHNIPEQYF. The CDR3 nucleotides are TGTGCCAGCAGCGTACTTGGCCACAATATACCCGAGCAGTACTTC.